A selection of T cell receptor beta chains follows, all from one sample in a study of blood T cell repertoires in COVID-19. The method was immunoSEQ multiplex PCR; TCRdb's version includes in-frame clones alone and lacks a portion of them. The data contain tens of thousands of clones, over 80% of them singletons. The sequenced sample consisted of peripheral blood. Every receptor here comes from a human donor in a cohort sampled during active COVID-19. Each CDR3 is given with its conserved first and last residue. A D gene is named only where the DNA matches it firmly. The size field is filled for only some rows; it gives once, few, many or a size class.

TRBJ1-1,TRBV19,-,TRBD1,TGTGCCAGTAAGGTACAGGGGGCCACTGAAGCTTTCTTT,CASKVQGATEAFF
TRBJ1-4,TRBV12-3/TRBV12-4,-,-,TGTGCCAGCTCGTTGGGGGGGGCGGAAAAACTGTTTTTT,CASSLGGAEKLFF
TRBJ1-2,TRBV4-3,-,-,TGCGCCAGCAGCCCCGGAGGGCCAGCAGCTAACTATGGCTACACCTTC,CASSPGGPAANYGYTF
TRBJ2-1,TRBV4-3,-,TRBD2,TGCGCCAGCAGCCAAGGTAGGATGGGACTAGCGGGGCGGAGCTCCTACAATGAGCAGTTCTTC,CASSQGRMGLAGRSSYNEQFF
TRBJ2-5,TRBV3-1/TRBV3-2,-,-,TGTGCCAGCAGCCAAGTGGGGGGAGGAGAGACCCAGTACTTC,CASSQVGGGETQYF
TRBJ2-2,TRBV6-4,-,TRBD2,TGTGCCAGCAGTGAACGGGAGGGGAACACCGGGGAGCTGTTTTTT,CASSEREGNTGELFF
TRBJ2-2,TRBV6-1,-,-,TGTGCCAGCAGTGAGGACTACACCGGGGAGCTGTTTTTT,CASSEDYTGELFF
TRBJ1-5,TRBV2,once,-,TGTGCCAGCAGTGGGCATTCATCCAATCAGCCCCAGCATTTT,CASSGHSSNQPQHF
TRBJ2-5,TRBV24-1,-,-,TGTGCCACCAGTGATTCCCGAGCGAACCTCTGGGAGACCCAGTACTTC,CATSDSRANLWETQYF
TRBJ2-1,TRBV5-6,-,-,TGTGCCAGCAGCTTGTTTTCCGGGAGCTTTTACAATGAGCAGTTCTTC,CASSLFSGSFYNEQFF
TRBJ1-1,TRBV18,-,TRBD1,TGTGCCAGCTCACCAATGGAGGGGGCAGGCACTGAAGCTTTCTTT,CASSPMEGAGTEAFF
TRBJ2-5,TRBV7-3,once,-,TGTGCCAGCAGCTTAGAACGTGGAGGGGCCCAGTACTTC,CASSLERGGAQYF
TRBJ1-1,TRBV19,-,TRBD1,TGTGCCAGTAGTATTATAGTTGTTCAGGGGGCCCCTCGAGCTTTCTTT,CASSIIVVQGAPRAFF
TRBJ1-5,TRBV6-5,-,TRBD1,TGTGCCAGCACGGAGAGAACAGGGGATCAGCCCCAGCATTTT,CASTERTGDQPQHF
TRBJ2-5,TRBV10-2,-,TRBD1,TGCGCCAGCAGTTGGACAGGGCAAGAGACCCAGTACTTC,CASSWTGQETQYF
TRBJ1-5,TRBV15,once,-,TGTGCCACCAGCAGAGATTTAGTCTCGTTGAATCAGCCCCAGCATTTT,CATSRDLVSLNQPQHF
TRBJ2-1,TRBV5-1,-,-,TGCGCCAGCAATACGGGGTACAATGAGCAGTTCTTC,CASNTGYNEQFF
TRBJ1-5,TRBV19,-,TRBD1,TGTGCCAGCGACAGGGAGGTAGGCAATCAGCCCCAGCATTTT,CASDREVGNQPQHF
TRBJ1-2,TRBV6-4,-,-,TGTGCCAGCAGTGACTTAGGAGGGAACTATGGCTACACCTTC,CASSDLGGNYGYTF
TRBJ1-1,TRBV6-6,once,-,TGTGCCAGCAGCCAGGGGTGGACTGAAGCTTTCTTT,CASSQGWTEAFF
TRBJ1-5,TRBV18,-,-,TGTGCCAGCTCACCACAGGCTGAGGGTCAGCCCCAGCATTTT,CASSPQAEGQPQHF
TRBJ1-5,TRBV25-1,-,-,TGTGCCAGCAGGGAGGCGGGGTTCAATCAGCCCCAGCATTTT,CASREAGFNQPQHF
TRBJ1-1,TRBV5-4,-,-,TGTGCCAGCAGCGAAGGAAGGGGGACTGAAGCTTTCTTT,CASSEGRGTEAFF
TRBJ1-3,TRBV19,-,-,TGTGCCAGTATCGCGCAGGCGGGAAACACCATATATTTT,CASIAQAGNTIYF
TRBJ2-3,TRBV3-1/TRBV3-2,-,-,TGTGCCAGCAGCCAAGTCAAAGATACGCAGTATTTT,CASSQVKDTQYF
TRBJ1-1,TRBV14,-,-,TGTGCCAGCAGCCGAGTCGGCGGGGGAGCTTTCTTT,CASSRVGGGAFF
TRBJ1-2,TRBV21-1,-,-,TGTGCCAGCAGCGAGGGACAGCCTTATGGCTACACCTTC,CASSEGQPYGYTF
TRBJ1-5,TRBV2,-,-,TGTGCCAGCAGTGAAGCAGGAGGAGCTAATCAGCCCCAGCATTTT,CASSEAGGANQPQHF
TRBJ1-2,TRBV9,-,-,TGTGCCAGCAGCCCCATTGAGAACTATGGCTACACCTTC,CASSPIENYGYTF
TRBJ1-5,TRBV30,few,TRBD1,TGTGCCTGGAGTCCGGGACAGCGTCAGCCCCAGCATTTT,CAWSPGQRQPQHF
TRBJ2-1,TRBV7-3,-,-,TGTGCCAGCAGCTTAAGGGCAGGGTTCTCGGTTCTCGATGAGCAGTTCTTC,CASSLRAGFSVLDEQFF
TRBJ2-2,TRBV9,-,TRBD1,TGTGCCAGCAGCGTAGACTGGACAGGGGTGGGGGAGCTGTTTTTT,CASSVDWTGVGELFF
TRBJ2-3,TRBV19,-,-,TGTGCCAGTAGTACCGCTTCGGGTAGAGGAGATACGCAGTATTTT,CASSTASGRGDTQYF
TRBJ1-2,TRBV7-8,-,-,TGTGCCAGCAGCTCTGGACAGACCTATGGCTACACCTTC,CASSSGQTYGYTF
TRBJ1-5,TRBV2,-,-,TGTGCCAGCAGAGTAGGAGGGAGCAATCAGCCCCAGCATTTT,CASRVGGSNQPQHF
TRBJ2-2,TRBV14,-,-,TGTGCCAGCAGCCATCTCAGGGCAGCCGGGGAGCTGTTTTTT,CASSHLRAAGELFF
TRBJ2-2,TRBV6-6,-,TRBD1,TGTGCCAGCCGGGGACAGGGAGGGACCGGGGAGCTGTTTTTT,CASRGQGGTGELFF
TRBJ1-1,TRBV11-3,once,-,TGTGCCAGCAGCCTTAGGGGAACTGAAGCTTTCTTT,CASSLRGTEAFF
TRBJ1-2,TRBV7-2,-,-,TGTGCCAGCAGCTTACAGGGTGGCTACTATGGCTACACCTTC,CASSLQGGYYGYTF